This TCR beta chain is from a study of T cell responses to AZD1222 COVID-19 vaccine. Overall study findings and caveats: Mapped onto spike, vaccine-associated CD4 TCRs spanned it and were dominant at 160-218 and 743-854. Increases in Spike-specific TCR breadth and depth were seen after two AZD1222 doses. Most donors were white British and more were female, and clonal diversity was possibly underestimated. Targeting of unmutated variant regions was reportedly seen in nearly half of spike-specific TCRs.

The method was immunoSEQ multiplex PCR; TCRdb's version includes in-frame clones alone and lacks a portion of them. The top ten clones hold about 4.6% of a sample with around 150,000 clones, around 94% of them seen once. In the case of this clone: Its antigen is not identified.

The CDR3 is made up of 15 amino acids. Germline V gene lookup returns CDR1 MDHEN and CDR2 SYDVKM. The V end was cut by 2 bases, the J end by 2 bases, with 12 bases between. V is TRBV28 and J is TRBJ1-1; D uncertain. The specimen comprised peripheral blood, sampled 28 days after the second AZD1222 dose. The sequence was obtained from an adult who received the AZD1222 COVID-19 vaccine. CDR3 in amino acids: CASSLTRAVNTEAFF. CDR3 nucleotides: TGTGCCAGCAGTTTAACGAGGGCGGTTAACACTGAAGCTTTCTTT. Full variable domain (missing parts from reference TRBV28 and TRBJ1-1): DVKVTQSSRYLVKRTGEKVFLECVQDMDHENMFWYRQDPGLGLRLIYFSYDVKMKEKGDIPEGYSVSREKKERFSLILESASTNQTSMYLCASSLTRAVNTEAFFGQGTRLTVV.